This T cell receptor (beta chain) stems from a study of human T cells and chemical hapten exposure. Study-wide context: How much TCR each sample yielded varied, mostly because pooled library volumes differed slightly. Study-wide points: TCRs whose frequency exceeded 1 in 1000 remained the same following DPC sensitization.

This clonotype was picked up a small number of times. Antigen: not known. The time point was: healthy volunteer bleed at 6 weeks. From whole blood left unfractionated, total RNA was extracted. Each CDR3 protein is one row after TCRdb ran MiXCR on the RACE reads. The sample has under 90,000 distinct CDR3 sequences; approximately 8.6% are singletons. Sequenced: whole blood. The receptor's source is a male donor in good health. Some clones in this sample may be carry-over from other donors' samples.

The CDR3 nucleotides are TGTGCCAGCTCACCCGAGGGGGACCCTGGCTATGGCTACACCTTC. Translation gives CASSPEGDPGYGYTF. The V gene is TRBV18, the J gene TRBJ1-2; the D gene is possibly TRBD1 (6 bases). Germline CDR1 reads KGHSH; CDR2 reads LQKENI. The CDR3 totals 15 residues. Trimming stripped 3 bases from V and 4 bases from J, with 15 bases between.